The rows below give T cell receptor beta chains drawn from one sample of a study of human T cells and chemical hapten exposure. MiXCR was run by TCRdb on the RACE reads, yielding one entry per CDR3 protein. Of roughly 82,000 distinct CDR3 sequences listed, around 11% are singletons. The sequenced sample was whole blood, obtained in connection with sensitization to the hapten diphenylcyclopropenone (DPC). These receptors came from a woman in her fifties or sixties with alopecia areata. Some clones in this sample may be carry-over from other donors' samples. Both conserved end residues are part of each CDR3. A D gene is named only where the DNA matches it firmly. Size values are once, few and many counts, or a class for expanded clones, and some rows have none.

d_call	v_call	clone_size	j_call	cdr3_aa	cdr3_nt
TRBD1	TRBV18	many	TRBJ2-7	CASSWGQGRMYEQYF	TGTGCCAGCTCATGGGGACAGGGGAGGATGTACGAGCAGTACTTC
-	TRBV7-6	-	TRBJ2-7	CASSPLGFGASYEQYF	TGTGCCAGCAGCCCCCTAGGCTTTGGCGCTTCTTACGAGCAGTACTTC
-	TRBV6-5	few	TRBJ2-1	CASSYSIQSEQFF	TGTGCCAGCAGTTACTCGATCCAGTCTGAGCAGTTCTTC
-	TRBV5-1	-	TRBJ2-7	CASSPESNSYEQYF	TGCGCCAGCAGCCCGGAGTCTAACTCCTACGAGCAGTACTTC
-	TRBV4-1	many	TRBJ2-1	CASSQVGNEQFF	TGCGCCAGCAGCCAAGTCGGCAATGAGCAGTTCTTC
-	TRBV7-8	-	TRBJ1-2	CASSIVRDYGYGYTF	TGTGCCAGCAGCATAGTCAGGGATTACGGCTATGGCTACACCTTC
TRBD2	TRBV4-1	many	TRBJ2-5	CASSRTPRTSGGGGSQETQYF	TGCGCCAGCAGCCGTACCCCGCGCACTAGCGGTGGAGGGGGGTCCCAAGAGACCCAGTACTTC
TRBD1	TRBV4-1	-	TRBJ1-2	CASSLTGTLNYGYTF	TGCGCCAGCAGCCTGACAGGGACCCTTAACTATGGCTACACCTTC
-	TRBV20-1	-	TRBJ2-3	CSASVPGIDTQYF	TGCAGTGCTAGCGTCCCGGGGATAGATACGCAGTATTTT
TRBD1	TRBV10-3	many	TRBJ1-1	CAISERAGGYTEAFF	TGTGCCATCAGTGAGAGGGCAGGGGGATACACTGAAGCTTTCTTT
TRBD2	TRBV27	-	TRBJ2-1	CASSLSSGGNEQFF	TGTGCCAGCTCACTAAGTAGCGGGGGCAATGAGCAGTTCTTC
-	TRBV19	few	TRBJ2-4	CASSTGQRPNIQYF	TGTGCCAGTAGTACCGGACAGCGGCCCAACATTCAGTACTTC
TRBD1	TRBV30	few	TRBJ2-3	CAWNVGGRADTQYF	TGTGCCTGGAACGTAGGGGGCAGGGCAGATACGCAGTATTTT
-	TRBV30	many	TRBJ2-5	CAWSVLQGSETQYF	TGTGCCTGGAGTGTACTTCAGGGGAGCGAGACCCAGTACTTC
-	TRBV4-1	-	TRBJ1-2	CASSQDSLNYGYTF	TGCGCCAGCAGCCAAGACAGCCTTAACTATGGCTACACCTTC
-	TRBV6-5	many	TRBJ1-4	CASSRTYATNEKLFF	TGTGCCAGCAGTAGGACATACGCAACTAATGAAAAACTGTTTTTT
-	TRBV6-2/TRBV6-3	-	TRBJ2-5	CASSSERSWEETQYF	TGTGCCAGCAGTTCCGAGCGGAGCTGGGAAGAGACCCAGTACTTC
TRBD1	TRBV11-2	many	TRBJ2-7	CASSHGTGTYEQYF	TGTGCCAGCAGCCATGGGACAGGGACCTACGAGCAGTACTTC
-	TRBV6-5	few	TRBJ1-2	CASRSPITLNYGYTF	TGTGCCAGCAGGAGTCCGATTACCCTAAACTATGGCTACACCTTC
-	TRBV18	many	TRBJ1-2	CASSPSRDNIGYTF	TGTGCCAGCTCACCGAGCAGGGATAATATTGGCTACACCTTC
TRBD2	TRBV6-1	-	TRBJ2-5	CASSAGTSFAETQYF	TGTGCCAGCAGTGCCGGGACTAGCTTTGCGGAGACCCAGTACTTC
-	TRBV5-1	-	TRBJ2-7	CASSGSASAGEQYF	TGCGCCAGCAGCGGTTCGGCATCGGCGGGCGAGCAGTACTTC
-	TRBV29-1	many	TRBJ1-5	CSVSSGEPQHF	TGCAGCGTTTCCTCAGGGGAGCCCCAGCATTTT
-	TRBV9	-	TRBJ1-1	CASSAGQGLNTEAFF	TGTGCCAGCAGCGCCGGTCAGGGGCTGAACACTGAAGCTTTCTTT
-	TRBV18	many	TRBJ2-7	CASSPVDSYYEQYF	TGTGCCAGCTCACCGGTGGACAGTTACTACGAGCAGTACTTC
-	TRBV6-6	few	TRBJ2-5	CASAPWADQETQYF	TGTGCCAGCGCACCCTGGGCAGACCAAGAGACCCAGTACTTC
-	TRBV5-1	few	TRBJ2-5	CASSPGTSSMVGQETQYF	TGCGCCAGCAGTCCTGGGACGTCTTCGATGGTAGGCCAAGAGACCCAGTACTTC
TRBD1	TRBV6-1	many	TRBJ2-1	CASSPDRGQFF	TGTGCCAGCAGCCCGGACAGGGGGCAGTTCTTC
-	TRBV7-9	-	TRBJ2-7	CASSFPPRGEQYF	TGTGCCAGCAGCTTTCCCCCGCGGGGCGAGCAGTACTTC
-	TRBV6-6	many	TRBJ1-3	CASSYSARSGNTIYF	TGTGCCAGCAGTTACTCGGCCCGCTCTGGAAACACCATATATTTT
TRBD1	TRBV7-9	many	TRBJ1-4	CASSSGTGDEKLFF	TGTGCCAGCAGCAGCGGGACAGGGGATGAAAAACTGTTTTTT
-	TRBV7-9	few	TRBJ2-3	CASSSIHPADF	TGTGCCAGCAGCTCAATCCACCCCGCCGATTTT
-	TRBV6-4	-	TRBJ2-1	CASSDWYNEQFF	TGTGCCAGCAGTGACTGGTACAATGAGCAGTTCTTC
-	TRBV12-3/TRBV12-4	many	TRBJ2-1	CASSPTYNEQFF	TGTGCCAGCAGCCCCACATACAATGAGCAGTTCTTC
-	TRBV20-1	-	TRBJ2-5	CSARGPGKETQYF	TGCAGTGCTAGAGGTCCCGGGAAAGAGACCCAGTACTTC
-	TRBV20-1	few	TRBJ1-3	CSAPGQFSGNTIYF	TGCAGTGCGCCCGGACAGTTCTCTGGAAACACCATATATTTT
TRBD2	TRBV11-3	-	TRBJ2-3	CASSLAGGPQDTQYF	TGTGCCAGCAGCTTAGCGGGGGGGCCGCAAGATACGCAGTATTTT
-	TRBV20-1	-	TRBJ2-4	CSARDQGNIQYF	TGCAGTGCTAGAGATCAGGGTAACATTCAGTACTTC
-	TRBV20-1	-	TRBJ1-2	CSARDPDGSRIYTF	TGCAGTGCTAGAGATCCGGACGGGTCAAGGATCTACACCTTC
-	TRBV12-3/TRBV12-4	many	TRBJ1-2	CASSLEGRANYGYTF	TGTGCCAGCAGTTTAGAAGGGCGAGCTAACTATGGCTACACCTTC
-	TRBV3-1	once	TRBJ1-6	CASSLPPEPLHF	TGTGCCAGCAGCCTTCCTCCGGAGCCCCTCCACTTT
TRBD2	TRBV20-1	-	TRBJ2-7	CSARSPSGSYEQYF	TGCAGTGCTAGAAGCCCTAGCGGTAGCTACGAGCAGTACTTC
TRBD2	TRBV7-9	-	TRBJ2-1	CASSPGLVGDEQFF	TGTGCCAGCAGCCCCGGACTAGTTGGGGATGAGCAGTTCTTC
-	TRBV18	many	TRBJ1-3	CASSLDRGNTIYF	TGTGCCAGCTCACTAGATCGCGGAAACACCATATATTTT
-	TRBV30	once	TRBJ1-2	CACGVDGYTF	TGTGCCTGTGGGGTGGATGGCTACACCTTC
-	TRBV29-1	-	TRBJ1-1	CSVDWGQNTEAFF	TGCAGCGTTGATTGGGGTCAGAACACTGAAGCTTTCTTT
-	TRBV3-1	many	TRBJ1-2	CASTFDGRPFTF	TGTGCCAGCACCTTTGACGGGCGCCCTTTCACCTTC
-	TRBV2	-	TRBJ2-3	CASSKELTDTDTQYF	TGTGCCAGCAGCAAGGAATTGACTGACACAGATACGCAGTATTTT
-	TRBV7-2	many	TRBJ2-7	CASSPTPGSGLEQYF	TGTGCCAGCAGCCCAACCCCGGGGTCGGGACTCGAGCAGTACTTC
-	TRBV7-9	-	TRBJ2-3	CASGSPAGPSTDTQYF	TGTGCCAGCGGCAGTCCAGCGGGCCCTAGCACAGATACGCAGTATTTT
-	TRBV12-3/TRBV12-4	many	TRBJ1-2	CASSPGQLTNYGYTF	TGTGCCAGCAGTCCTGGACAGCTAACTAACTATGGCTACACCTTC
-	TRBV5-4	many	TRBJ2-1	CASSLAGSYNEQFF	TGTGCCAGCAGCTTGGCAGGTAGCTACAATGAGCAGTTCTTC
-	TRBV18	few	TRBJ2-3	CASSPGTPDTQYF	TGTGCCAGCTCACCTGGGACCCCAGATACGCAGTATTTT
TRBD1	TRBV29-1	-	TRBJ1-2	CSVVDRGYGYTF	TGCAGCGTTGTGGACAGGGGCTATGGCTACACCTTC
-	TRBV2	-	TRBJ2-5	CASNVQGPRQETQYF	TGTGCCAGCAATGTTCAGGGCCCCCGGCAGGAGACCCAGTACTTC
TRBD1	TRBV10-3	-	TRBJ1-2	CAIRASGTESYGYTF	TGTGCCATCAGAGCCTCCGGGACAGAGTCCTATGGCTACACCTTC
TRBD1	TRBV4-2	few	TRBJ2-7	CASSQDGTGGGYEQYF	TGTGCCAGCAGCCAAGATGGGACAGGGGGGGGGTACGAGCAGTACTTC
TRBD1	TRBV29-1	many	TRBJ2-1	CSVVMGTALYNEQFF	TGCAGCGTTGTGATGGGGACAGCCCTCTACAATGAGCAGTTCTTC
-	TRBV5-1	many	TRBJ2-2	CASSVDNPNTGELFF	TGCGCCAGCAGCGTGGACAACCCGAACACCGGGGAGCTGTTTTTT